Below are 25 T cell receptor beta chains sequenced from a single sample in a study of cytomegalovirus exposure and HLA in healthy donors. This table comes from immunoSEQ multiplex PCR, and its TCRdb copy is limited to in-frame clones, with some not included. The table has hundreds of thousands of clones, more than 75% seen once. The specimen was PBMCs. These TCRs come from a young woman in good health and CMV-seropositive.

The chain uses TRBV30 and TRBJ2-1; 8 bases map to TRBD2. The CDR3 totals 15 residues. The V and J ends lost 3 bases and 7 bases, in that order; junction bases with no gene match: 11. The V gene's germline CDR1 is GTSNPN and CDR2 SVGIG (reference sequence). DNA of the CDR3: TGTGCCTGGAGCCCACGGGGGGGAGGTTGGAATGAGCAGTTCTTC. It codes for CAWSPRGGGWNEQFF. The whole variable domain, remainder taken from reference TRBV30 and TRBJ2-1, is SQTIHQWPATLVQPVGSPLSLECTVEGTSNPNLYWYRQAAGRGLQLLFYSVGIGQISSEVPQNLSASRPQDRQFILSSKKLLLSDSGFYLCAWSPRGGGWNEQFFGPGTRLTVL.

The J gene is TRBJ2-1, the V gene TRBV2; D unresolved. Germline V gene lookup returns CDR1 SNHLY and CDR2 FYNNEI. Trimming shortened V by 6 bases and J by 0 bases, and 9 bases separated the two germline ends. This CDR3 comprises 14 residues. CDR3 amino acids: CASRPPGSYNEQFF. The CDR3 nucleotides read TGTGCCAGCAGACCCCCAGGCTCCTACAATGAGCAGTTCTTC. The entire variable domain, with the rest obtained from reference TRBV2 and TRBJ2-1, is as follows: EPEVTQTPSHQVTQMGQEVILRCVPISNHLYFYWYRQILGQKVEFLVSFYNNEISEKSEIFDDQFSVERPDGSNFTLKIRSTKLEDSAMYFCASRPPGSYNEQFFGPGTRLTVL.

The chain links TRBV2 to TRBJ2-7; possibly TRBD1 for D (5 bases). Trimming took 8 bases from V and 1 from J, leaving 21 bases between them. This CDR3 region has 16 residues. Germline CDR1 SNHLY, CDR2 FYNNEI. CDR3 loop: CASGTPGLGSSYEQYF. In DNA form, the CDR3 reads TGTGCCAGCGGCACCCCAGGGTTGGGTTCTTCCTACGAGCAGTACTTC.

The rearrangement joins TRBV9 to TRBJ2-7; 7 bases are shared with TRBD2. CDR1 is SGDLS, CDR2 YYNGEE, per germline. The CDR3 sequence is 16 residues long. J lost 0 bases, V lost 0 bases, and 6 bases had no gene match. CDR3 protein: CASSVGSGGPSYEQYF. DNA for the CDR3: TGTGCCAGCAGCGTAGGATCGGGAGGTCCCTCCTACGAGCAGTACTTC. Filled out from reference TRBV9 and TRBJ2-7, the complete variable domain reads DSGVTQTPKHLITATGQRVTLRCSPRSGDLSVYWYQQSLDQGLQFLIQYYNGEERAKGNILERFSAQQFPDLHSELNLSSLELGDSALYFCASSVGSGGPSYEQYFGPGTRLTVT.

This clone was observed once. V and J are TRBV7-9 and TRBJ2-5, with TRBD1 matching 11 bases. The length of the CDR3 is 15 residues. Germline CDR1 and CDR2: SEHNR and FQNEAQ (reference sequence). V gave up 6 bases and J gave up 5 bases; unmatched junction bases: 8. The CDR3 sequence: CASSLGTGGRETQYF. DNA for the CDR3: TGTGCCAGCAGTCTCGGGACAGGGGGTCGGGAGACCCAGTACTTC.

The chain couples TRBV5-6 to TRBJ2-1; TRBD1 is a possible D gene (7 bases). V shed 4 bases and J shed 14 bases, with 22 bases lying between them. The germline gives CDR1 SGHDT, CDR2 YYEEEE. The CDR3 contains 14 residues. CDR3 nucleotide sequence: TGTGCCAGCAGCCCAGGCGACAGGGAGGCCGCGGAGTTCTTC. Its protein is CASSPGDREAAEFF. Looking up the rest from reference TRBV5-6 and TRBJ2-1 gives the full variable domain: DAGVTQSPTHLIKTRGQQVTLRCSPKSGHDTVSWYQQALGQGPQFIFQYYEEEERQRGNFPDRFSGHQFPNYSSELNVNALLLGDSALYLCASSPGDREAAEFFGPGTRLTVL.

This clone was found a few times. The chain joins TRBV30 to TRBJ1-5; D might be TRBD1 (5 bases). The CDR3 length is 13 residues. Germline V gene sequence: CDR1 GTSNPN, CDR2 SVGIG (reference sequence). Trimming shortened V by 2 bases and J by 3 bases, and 8 bases separated the two germline ends. CDR3 amino acids: CAWSMDTNQPQHF. CDR3 sequence (DNA): TGTGCCTGGAGTATGGACACCAATCAGCCCCAGCATTTT.

The rearrangement links TRBV28 to TRBJ2-7; 7 bases map to TRBD1. The germline gives CDR1 MDHEN, CDR2 SYDVKM. V lost 5 bases, J lost 2 bases, and 6 bases stayed unmatched. The CDR3 contains 14 residues. The CDR3 DNA sequence: TGTGCCAGCAGTACCCCGGGACAGACCTACGAGCAGTACTTC. Amino acids: CASSTPGQTYEQYF.

Only one count was recorded for this clone. The V call is TRBV19, the J call TRBJ2-7, with D unclear. The V gene's germline CDR1 is LNHDA and CDR2 SQIVND (reference sequence). The CDR3 has 15 amino acids. V dropped 3 bases and J dropped 6 bases, with 18 bases sitting between them. The CDR3 DNA is TGTGCCAGTAGTATGGGCCAACCGCCCGCCGGCGAGCAGTACTTC. This translates into CASSMGQPPAGEQYF.

J is TRBJ2-7 and V is TRBV7-9; 7 nucleotides align to TRBD1. The CDR3 is 14 residues long. In germline, CDR1 is SEHNR, CDR2 FQNEAQ (reference sequence). V was clipped by 1 base and J by 4 bases; unmatched bases: 4. Written as DNA, the CDR3 is TGTGCCAGCAGCTTAGGTGGCAGGGGGTACGAGCAGTACTTC. Translating gives CASSLGGRGYEQYF.

V gene TRBV6-6 combines with J gene TRBJ2-2; TRBD2 agrees at 10 bases. Unmatched junction bases numbered 5, after V lost 7 bases and J lost 6 bases. Germline assignment: CDR1 MNHNY and CDR2 SVGAGI (reference sequence). The CDR3 sequence is 14 residues long. CDR3 protein: CASKTGTSAGELFF. The DNA for the CDR3 is TGTGCCAGCAAGACAGGGACTAGCGCCGGGGAGCTGTTTTTT.

The chain is built from TRBV28 and TRBJ2-7; 9 bases line up with TRBD1. V lost 5 bases and J lost 3; bases outside the gene matches: 8. The germline V gene encodes CDR1 MDHEN and CDR2 SYDVKM. The CDR3 loop spans 15 amino acids. The CDR3 here is CASSTIGTGYYEQYF. CDR3 sequence (DNA): TGTGCCAGCAGTACAATCGGGACAGGGTACTACGAGCAGTACTTC.

The gene calls are TRBV28 and TRBJ2-1, with 9 positions matching TRBD2. After removal of 6 bases from V and 12 bases from J, the junction contained 18 bases not matched to a gene. Germline CDR1 MDHEN, CDR2 SYDVKM. CDR3 length equals 16 residues. CDR3 loop: CASRVFGTSRPMMQFF. The CDR3 nucleotides read TGTGCCAGCAGGGTCTTCGGGACTAGCAGACCAATGATGCAGTTCTTC.

The chain joins TRBV15 to TRBJ2-7, with D maybe TRBD1 (6 bases). The CDR3 consists of 14 residues. Germline CDR1 is LNHNV and CDR2 is YYDKDF (reference sequence). Between the trimmed V and J ends, which lost 3 bases and 2 bases, there was a span of 11 bases. CDR3 DNA: TGTGCCACCAGCAGCCCCAGGGGACCCTACGAGCAGTACTTC. Its protein is CATSSPRGPYEQYF.

The V and J genes are TRBV10-3 and TRBJ1-2, with TRBD1 identical over 12 bases. The V gene's germline CDR1 is ENHRY and CDR2 SYGVKD. CDR3 length: 18 residues. Germline trimming cut 6 bases from V and 0 bases from J; bases unmatched to any gene: 11. This chain's CDR3 is CAISNVRDRGLPNYGYTF. DNA of the CDR3: TGTGCCATCAGCAACGTCCGGGACAGGGGGCTCCCTAACTATGGCTACACCTTC.

The chain has TRBV14 and TRBJ2-7; 7 bases are shared with TRBD1. The V segment lost 1 base and the J segment 3 bases; nucleotides outside the gene matches: 3. The CDR3 is 14 residues long. Germline CDR1 and CDR2: SGHDN and FVKESK. The CDR3 spells CASSQARQGYEQYF. The CDR3 region has the DNA TGTGCCAGCAGCCAAGCAAGACAGGGCTACGAGCAGTACTTC.

The rearrangement links TRBV5-4 to TRBJ2-7, with 9 bases fitting TRBD1. V lost 4 bases and J lost 3; bases outside the gene matches: 8. The CDR3 sequence is 15 residues long. The germline CDR1 and CDR2 sequences are SGHNT and YYREEE (reference sequence). The CDR3 DNA reads TGTGCCAGCAGCGGGTCGGGACAGGGAGGCTACGAGCAGTACTTC. Translating it yields CASSGSGQGGYEQYF.

The chain joins TRBV2 to TRBJ1-1, with 9 bases identical to TRBD1. This CDR3 comprises 16 residues. In germline, CDR1 is SNHLY, CDR2 FYNNEI. The V gene end was trimmed by 7 bases and the J gene end by 1 base; junction bases not matched to a gene: 10. The CDR3 DNA is TGTGCCAGCATGATGGGACAGGGACGTTCGAACACTGAAGCTTTCTTT. Translating gives CASMMGQGRSNTEAFF.

Points on this clone: In the same sample, other DNA sequences code for this CDR3. V and J are TRBV5-4 and TRBJ1-4; D is uncertain. V was pared by 2 bases and J by 3 bases, with 8 bases between. The CDR3 totals 14 residues. Germline assignment: CDR1 SGHNT and CDR2 YYREEE (reference sequence). CDR3 nucleotides: TGTGCCAGCAGCTTAGCCGGGGCTAATGAAAAACTGTTTTTT. Its translation: CASSLAGANEKLFF.

V usage is TRBV5-1 and J usage is TRBJ1-2; 9 bases line up with TRBD1. Trimming removed 4 bases from V and 2 bases from J; junction bases left unmatched: 3. Germline lookup yields CDR1 SGHRS and CDR2 YFSETQ. The CDR3 consists of 14 residues. The CDR3 is CASSPTGGNYGYTF. CDR3 nucleotides: TGCGCCAGCAGCCCGACAGGGGGGAACTATGGCTACACCTTC. Full variable domain (rest looked up from reference TRBV5-1 and TRBJ1-2): KAGVTQTPRYLIKTRGQQVTLSCSPISGHRSVSWYQQTPGQGLQFLFEYFSETQRNKGNFPGRFSGRQFSNSRSEMNVSTLELGDSALYLCASSPTGGNYGYTFGSGTRLTVV.

CDR3 bases: TGTGCCACCAGCAGAGCTAGAAACACTGAAGCTTTCTTT. This encodes CATSRARNTEAFF. V and J are TRBV15 and TRBJ1-1; D uncertain. The CDR3 totals 13 residues. Trimming left V 1 base short and J 2 bases short, with 5 bases between. Germline V gene lookup returns CDR1 LNHNV and CDR2 YYDKDF (reference sequence).

The chain links TRBV27 to TRBJ2-2, with 8 positions matching TRBD2. The germline gives CDR1 MNHEY, CDR2 SMNVEV (reference sequence). The CDR3 sequence is 16 residues long. V was pared by 1 base and J by 5 bases, with 6 bases of the junction left unmatched. The CDR3 sequence: CASSLYLGGGTGELFF. CDR3 nucleotides: TGTGCCAGCAGTTTATATCTCGGCGGGGGGACCGGGGAGCTGTTTTTT.

J is TRBJ2-1 and V is TRBV28; D is unclear. Trimming left V 3 bases short and J 0 bases short, with 9 bases between. The length of the CDR3 is 15 residues. Germline lookup yields CDR1 MDHEN and CDR2 SYDVKM. CDR3 residues: CASSFYSSSYNEQFF. In nucleotides, the CDR3 is TGTGCCAGCAGTTTTTACAGCAGCTCCTACAATGAGCAGTTCTTC.

V and J are TRBV18 and TRBJ1-1; a possible D gene is TRBD1 (5 bases). Germline assignment: CDR1 KGHSH and CDR2 LQKENI. The V end lost 6 bases, the J end lost 1 base, and 15 bases lay between the germline ends. This CDR3 is 15 amino acids long. For the CDR3, the DNA is TGTGCCAGCTCCCCCACAAGGGGCGAGAACACTGAAGCTTTCTTT. As protein: CASSPTRGENTEAFF. Complete variable domain (other parts from reference TRBV18 and TRBJ1-1): NAGVMQNPRHLVRRRGQEARLRCSPMKGHSHVYWYRQLPEEGLKFMVYLQKENIIDESGMPKERFSAEFPKEGPSILRIQQVVRGDSAAYFCASSPTRGENTEAFFGQGTRLTVV.

The chain has TRBV6-5 and TRBJ2-1; 12 nucleotides agree with TRBD2. Germline CDR1 MNHEY, CDR2 SVGAGI. The CDR3 is 14 amino acids. The V gene end was trimmed by 8 bases and the J gene end by 4 bases; junction bases not matched to a gene: 3. CDR3 sequence: CASGLAGRYNEQFF. Written as DNA, the CDR3 is TGTGCCAGCGGACTAGCGGGGCGATACAATGAGCAGTTCTTC.